One sample yielded the 23 T cell receptor beta chains listed below, sequenced in a study of shared clonotypes between healthy human individuals. Naivety among CD8 cells was defined by CD45RO negativity and positive CCR7 selection, thereby excluding terminally differentiated effector memory CD45RA+ cells. This table comes from immunoSEQ multiplex PCR, and its TCRdb copy is limited to in-frame clones, with some not included. The sample lists some 630,000 clones, 96% occurring once. The sequencing sample was made of naive CD8+ T cells sorted from blood. The source is a woman aged 25 to 39 in good health.

This clone was detected only a few times. V usage is TRBV10-2 and J usage is TRBJ2-3, with 7 bases matching TRBD1. The CDR3 runs to 16 residues. V was pared by 1 base and J by 2 bases, with 6 bases of the junction left unmatched. The germline CDR1 and CDR2 sequences are WSHSY and SAAADI. CDR3 DNA sequence: TGCGCCAGCAGTGAGTGGACAGGCGAGTTCACAGATACGCAGTATTTT. It yields the protein CASSEWTGEFTDTQYF.

In DNA form, the CDR3 reads TGTGCCAGCAGCTCGGCGGGAGGCTACGAGCAGTACTTC. It is translated as CASSSAGGYEQYF. This chain joins TRBV11-2 and TRBJ2-5; 8 nucleotides align to TRBD2. The end of the DNA is better explained by TRBJ2-7, so the J call may be wrong. Germline V gene data show CDR1 as SGHAT and CDR2 as FQNNGV. The CDR3 runs to 13 residues.

J is TRBJ1-1 and V is TRBV11-2, with D hard to call. V was pared by 1 base and J by 4 bases, with 7 bases between. This CDR3 comprises 13 residues. The germline V gene has CDR1 SGHAT and CDR2 FQNNGV. CDR3 coding DNA: TGTGCCAGCAGCTTAGGGTTAGGCACTGAAGCTTTCTTT. Its protein product is CASSLGLGTEAFF.

V usage is TRBV27 and J usage is TRBJ2-7, with D perhaps assigned TRBD1 or TRBD2 (5 bases each). Trimming cost V 3 bases and J 2 bases, with 11 bases left between them. Germline V gives CDR1 MNHEY, CDR2 SMNVEV (reference sequence). CDR3 length equals 14 residues. CDR3: CASSLSVGAYEQYF. In DNA form, the CDR3 reads TGTGCCAGCAGTTTGAGCGTGGGGGCCTACGAGCAGTACTTC.

The chain has TRBV10-2 and TRBJ1-5; D call uncertain. Germline V lookup: CDR1 WSHSY, CDR2 SAAADI. The CDR3 has 14 residues. Trimming pared 2 bases from V and 3 bases from J, leaving 8 bases between. Here the CDR3 reads CASSEIGINQPQHF. CDR3 coding DNA: TGCGCCAGCAGTGAGATAGGAATCAATCAGCCCCAGCATTTT.

The chain joins TRBV4-1 to TRBJ2-7; possibly TRBD1 or TRBD2 for D (5 bases each). The CDR3 is made up of 15 amino acids. Deletions cut 3 bases from V and 2 bases from J, with 14 bases between. Germline V gene sequence: CDR1 MGHRA, CDR2 YSYEKL. The CDR3 here is CASSQGIGTTYEQYF. In DNA form, the CDR3 reads TGCGCCAGCAGCCAGGGCATAGGGACCACCTACGAGCAGTACTTC.

CDR3 residues: CASSAGQGLNTEAFF. The CDR3 DNA reads as TGTGCCAGCAGTGCAGGGCAGGGGCTCAACACTGAAGCTTTCTTT. The genes are TRBV27 and TRBJ1-1, with a possible D match to TRBD1 (6 bases). Germline V gives CDR1 MNHEY, CDR2 SMNVEV (reference sequence). V lost 5 bases and J 2 bases, leaving 15 bases between the germline ends. The CDR3 runs 15 residues.

The V and J genes are TRBV19 and TRBJ2-1, with 11 bases identical to TRBD2. CDR1 is LNHDA, CDR2 SQIVND, per germline (reference sequence). The CDR3 covers 15 residues. J gave up 8 bases and V 4 bases, and 7 bases lay outside the gene matches. The CDR3 nucleotides read TGTGCCAGTAGTAGTAGCGGGAGGGCCTCTGATGAGCAGTTCTTC. Its translation: CASSSSGRASDEQFF.

This clone was counted a single time. This chain links TRBV10-2 with TRBJ1-4, with D perhaps matching TRBD1 (6 bases). The CDR3 has 15 amino acids. Germline values: CDR1 WSHSY, CDR2 SAAADI. Deletions cut 1 base from V and 4 bases from J, with 10 bases between. DNA for the CDR3: TGCGCCAGCAGTGAGTTTAACAGGGATAATGAAAAACTGTTTTTT. Translation gives CASSEFNRDNEKLFF.

The chain joins TRBV7-2 to TRBJ2-7; D unresolved. From germline, CDR1 is SGHTA and CDR2 FQGNSA. V was trimmed by 4 bases and J by 1 base, leaving 8 bases between them. The CDR3 consists of 13 residues. DNA of the CDR3: TGTGCCAGCAGCTCCCACGGGTCCTACGAGCAGTACTTC. This translates into CASSSHGSYEQYF.

The CDR3: CASSQGDSLNTEAFF. CDR3 DNA: TGCGCCAGCAGCCAAGGGGACAGCTTGAACACTGAAGCTTTCTTT. The chain links TRBV4-1 to TRBJ1-1, with TRBD1 identical over 7 bases. This CDR3 has 15 amino acids. Germline loops: CDR1 MGHRA, CDR2 YSYEKL. The ends lost 1 base at V and 0 bases at J; junction bases unmatched: 2.

The CDR3 DNA reads TGCGCCAGCAGGGTAGCGGGAGGGTTCAACGAGCAGTACTTC. It specifies CASRVAGGFNEQYF. The genes are TRBV10-2 and TRBJ2-7; 11 bases line up with TRBD2. Germline values: CDR1 WSHSY, CDR2 SAAADI. This CDR3 spans 14 amino acids. Trimming cost V 6 bases and J 5 bases; bases outside gene matches: 6.

The chain has TRBV5-1 and TRBJ2-3, with 11 bases identical to TRBD2. The CDR3 loop spans 16 amino acids. The germline gives CDR1 SGHRS, CDR2 YFSETQ. J gave up 4 bases and V 4 bases, and 8 bases lay outside the gene matches. The CDR3 sequence is CASSAVAGGISDTQYF. The CDR3 DNA reads as TGCGCCAGCAGCGCCGTAGCGGGAGGGATTTCAGATACGCAGTATTTT.

This sequence joins TRBV4-2 and TRBJ2-1; tentatively, D is TRBD2 (6 bases). CDR1 is LGHNA and CDR2 is YNFKEQ in the germline V gene. V shed 0 bases and J shed 7 bases, with 16 bases lying between them. CDR3 length: 16 residues. The CDR3 region is CASSQDLGLALNEQFF. Here the CDR3 DNA reads TGTGCCAGCAGCCAAGATTTGGGACTCGCCCTTAATGAGCAGTTCTTC.

Remarks on this clone: Other DNA sequences in the same sample also yield this CDR3. The V and J genes are TRBV5-1 and TRBJ2-7, with 10 bases aligning to TRBD1. Germline CDR1 is SGHRS and CDR2 is YFSETQ. This CDR3 has 14 amino acids. J was trimmed by 3 bases and V by 2 bases; bases with no gene match: 2. The CDR3 reads CASSFRDRGYEQYF. The CDR3 nucleotides read TGCGCCAGCAGCTTCCGGGACAGGGGCTACGAGCAGTACTTC.

The gene calls are TRBV5-4 and TRBJ2-1; D may correspond to TRBD1 or TRBD2 (5 bases each). CDR3 size: 15 residues. Trimming took 7 bases from V and 8 from J, leaving 22 bases between them. The V gene's germline CDR1 is SGHNT and CDR2 YYREEE (reference sequence). CDR3 nucleotides: TGTGCCAGCTCCGCCCCAGCGGAAAGGGGCCATGAGCAGTTCTTC. It is translated as CASSAPAERGHEQFF.

The sample holds one count of this clone. The chain combines TRBV4-1 with TRBJ2-1; 7 bases agree with TRBD1. Germline V gene data show CDR1 as MGHRA and CDR2 as YSYEKL. Germline trimming cut 0 bases from V and 6 bases from J; bases unmatched to any gene: 11. The CDR3 covers 17 residues. CDR3 region: CASSQEIGGVLGNEQFF. Written as DNA, the CDR3 is TGCGCCAGCAGCCAAGAAATAGGGGGCGTATTGGGCAATGAGCAGTTCTTC.

The chain has TRBV19 and TRBJ2-7; 9 bases fit TRBD2. CDR1 is LNHDA and CDR2 is SQIVND in the germline V gene (reference sequence). The length of the CDR3 is 15 residues. Trimming took 6 bases from V and 6 from J; bases not matched to a gene: 12. The CDR3, as DNA: TGTGCCAGTAGGAACGGCGGGAGGGCCCCAACCGAGCAGTACTTC. Its translation is CASRNGGRAPTEQYF.

The chain couples TRBV9 to TRBJ2-7; D remains unclear. CDR3 length equals 14 residues. V lost 6 bases and J lost 6, with 19 bases in between. CDR1 and CDR2 (germline): SGDLS, YYNGEE. The CDR3 DNA reads as TGTGCCAGCACCTTAGACCCTGGTTCCCTCGAGCAGTACTTC. Amino acids: CASTLDPGSLEQYF.

This clone was seen just once. This sequence joins TRBV7-9 and TRBJ2-1, with unresolved D. The CDR3 extends over 15 amino acids. The germline V and J ends were trimmed by 5 bases and 5 bases, with 16 bases remaining between them. Germline V CDR1 and CDR2: SEHNR, FQNEAQ (reference sequence). CDR3 sequence reads: CASSRAGRLDNEQFF. The CDR3 DNA is TGTGCCAGCAGCCGCGCAGGACGACTCGACAATGAGCAGTTCTTC.

The chain couples TRBV27 to TRBJ2-1; 13 nucleotides align to TRBD2. Germline CDR1 is MNHEY and CDR2 is SMNVEV (reference sequence). The CDR3 spans 15 residues. V was pared by 7 bases and J by 9 bases, with 9 bases of the junction left unmatched. CDR3 loop: CASTKLAGGPGEQFF. CDR3 bases: TGTGCCAGCACAAAACTAGCGGGAGGGCCTGGTGAGCAGTTCTTC.

The chain has TRBV28 and TRBJ2-2; 7 nucleotides align to TRBD2. The germline V gene has CDR1 MDHEN and CDR2 SYDVKM. The CDR3 is 13 residues long. After removal of 10 bases from V and 4 bases from J, the junction contained 6 bases not matched to a gene. The CDR3 bases are TGTGCCACCGGACTAGTCGGCACCGGGGAGCTGTTTTTT. Translation: CATGLVGTGELFF.

The chain couples TRBV27 to TRBJ2-5, with 10 nucleotides matching TRBD1. The CDR3 spans 13 residues. V shed 7 bases and J 7 bases; nucleotides not matched to a gene: 6. CDR1 is MNHEY and CDR2 is SMNVEV in the germline V gene (reference sequence). The CDR3 reads CASTGQGIGTQYF. The CDR3 region has the DNA TGTGCCAGCACGGGACAGGGGATCGGGACCCAGTACTTC.